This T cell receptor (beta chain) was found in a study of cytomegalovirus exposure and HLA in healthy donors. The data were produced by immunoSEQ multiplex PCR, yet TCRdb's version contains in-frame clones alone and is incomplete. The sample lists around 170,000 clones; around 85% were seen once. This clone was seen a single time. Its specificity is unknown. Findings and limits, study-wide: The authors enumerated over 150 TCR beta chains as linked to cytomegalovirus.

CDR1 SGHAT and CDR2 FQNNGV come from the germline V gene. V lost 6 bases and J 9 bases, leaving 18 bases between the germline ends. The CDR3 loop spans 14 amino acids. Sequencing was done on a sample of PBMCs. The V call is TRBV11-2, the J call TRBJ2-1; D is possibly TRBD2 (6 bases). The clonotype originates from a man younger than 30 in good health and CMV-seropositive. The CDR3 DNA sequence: TGTGCCAGCAGTCTAGGAGGGTTTCGTAGTGAGCAGTTCTTC. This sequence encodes CASSLGGFRSEQFF.